This T cell receptor beta chain emerged from a study of blood T cell repertoires in COVID-19. Across the whole study: T cells, B-cell-depleted T cells, or PBMCs supplied cDNA or gDNA.

Germline V gene data show CDR1 as SGHKS and CDR2 as YYEKEE (reference sequence). J gave up 3 bases and V 3 bases, and 5 bases lay outside the gene matches. This CDR3 spans 14 amino acids. Those enrolled, adults aged roughly 18 to 95 years, came from some 25 US areas. Each participant's cohort was designated according to participant-reported clinical history. Two negative PCRs, clearance, or symptom resolution characterized the recovered Cohort 3 donors. The assay was immunoSEQ multiplex PCR, and TCRdb's table has in-frame clones only and misses some. The data contain 150,000 to 200,000 clones, approximately 82% of them singletons.

The gene calls are TRBV5-5 and TRBJ2-7; 8 bases are shared with TRBD1. The TCR originated in a woman aged 45-65 years who had recovered from COVID-19. The specimen sequenced was PBMCs or T cells enriched from blood (not recorded which). DNA of the CDR3: TGTGCCAGCAGCTGGGGACAGGCCTTCTACGAGCAGTACTTC. Translating gives CASSWGQAFYEQYF. The full variable domain, rest sourced from reference TRBV5-5 and TRBJ2-7, is DAGVTQSPTHLIKTRGQQVTLRCSPISGHKSVSWYQQVLGQGPQFIFQYYEKEERGRGNFPDRFSARQFPNYSSELNVNALLLGDSALYLCASSWGQAFYEQYFGPGTRLTVT.